The clone carrying this T cell receptor (beta chain) has a single count. Its antigen is not known. Losses at the gene ends were 0 bases for V and 5 bases for J; bases not matched to a gene: 6. Germline V gene data show CDR1 as MNHEY and CDR2 as SVGAGI. This CDR3 spans 16 amino acids. Using immunoSEQ multiplex PCR, the repertoire was profiled, and TCRdb retains in-frame clones only, with some absent. The profile shows 15,000 or so clones, around four fifths of them singletons. The sample originates from a study of OX40 agonist ivuxolimab in advanced cancers. Study-wide results and caveats: At 0.1-3.0 mg/kg, partial responders had clonal expansion among the lowest observed.

This receptor was taken from an adult with an advanced solid tumor such as melanoma, head and neck, liver or kidney cancer. The sequences come from CD4+ or CD8+ T cells sorted from blood, collected in a trial of the OX40 agonist ivuxolimab. V gene TRBV6-5 combines with J gene TRBJ2-1; the match to TRBD2 covers 8 bases. CDR3 nucleotides: TGTGCCAGCAGTTACTCAACTAGCGGACTAAACAATGAGCAGTTCTTC. The encoded protein is CASSYSTSGLNNEQFF.